The rows below give T cell receptor beta chains drawn from one sample of a study of blood T cell repertoires in COVID-19. TCRdb's table, derived via immunoSEQ multiplex PCR, lists solely in-frame clones and lacks some. The sample includes about 200,000 clones, around 83% of them seen just once. The sample consisted of peripheral blood. The origin of the receptors is a human donor in a cohort sampled during active COVID-19. The CDR3 runs from the conserved cysteine through the conserved F or W. The D gene is left open where the match is weak. Rows may omit the clone size; those that give it use once, few, many or a size class.

j_call: TRBJ2-7
d_call: TRBD1
v_call: TRBV18
clone_size: once
cdr3_aa: CASSPQGASHTYEQYF
cdr3_nt: TGTGCCAGCTCACCGCAGGGGGCCTCACATACCTACGAGCAGTACTTC

j_call: TRBJ1-1
d_call: -
v_call: TRBV11-2
clone_size: -
cdr3_aa: CASSLEALNTEAFF
cdr3_nt: TGTGCCAGCAGCTTAGAGGCTCTGAACACTGAAGCTTTCTTT

j_call: TRBJ2-1
d_call: TRBD2
v_call: TRBV9
clone_size: -
cdr3_aa: CASSVGTSGSSYNEQFF
cdr3_nt: TGTGCCAGCAGCGTCGGGACTAGCGGGAGCTCCTACAATGAGCAGTTCTTC

j_call: TRBJ2-2
d_call: TRBD2
v_call: TRBV11-3
clone_size: -
cdr3_aa: CASSKRGGRSFGELFF
cdr3_nt: TGTGCCAGCAGCAAGAGGGGCGGGAGATCCTTCGGGGAGCTGTTTTTT

j_call: TRBJ2-7
d_call: TRBD2
v_call: TRBV7-2
clone_size: -
cdr3_aa: CASSSRGGGISYEQYF
cdr3_nt: TGTGCCAGCAGCTCCCGGGGGGGAGGGATATCCTACGAGCAGTACTTC

j_call: TRBJ2-3
d_call: TRBD2
v_call: TRBV3-1/TRBV3-2
clone_size: -
cdr3_aa: CASSQVRREGPDTQYF
cdr3_nt: TGTGCCAGCAGCCAAGTGCGCCGGGAGGGCCCAGATACGCAGTATTTT

j_call: TRBJ2-1
d_call: -
v_call: TRBV19
clone_size: -
cdr3_aa: CASSMYSGDSYNEQFF
cdr3_nt: TGTGCCAGTAGTATGTATTCGGGAGACTCCTACAATGAGCAGTTCTTC

j_call: TRBJ1-3
d_call: -
v_call: TRBV3-1/TRBV3-2
clone_size: -
cdr3_aa: CASSQVFRGEGNTIYF
cdr3_nt: TGTGCCAGCAGCCAAGTGTTCCGCGGGGAAGGAAACACCATATATTTT

j_call: TRBJ2-3
d_call: -
v_call: TRBV19
clone_size: -
cdr3_aa: CASSKGTGGDTQYF
cdr3_nt: TGTGCCAGTAGTAAGGGTACAGGAGGGGATACGCAGTATTTT

j_call: TRBJ1-2
d_call: -
v_call: TRBV19
clone_size: once
cdr3_aa: CASSPSTGTNYGYTF
cdr3_nt: TGTGCCAGTAGTCCCTCAACAGGGACTAACTATGGCTACACCTTC

j_call: TRBJ2-7
d_call: TRBD2
v_call: TRBV5-4
clone_size: -
cdr3_aa: CASSFSGRGYEQYF
cdr3_nt: TGTGCCAGCAGCTTTTCCGGGAGGGGCTACGAGCAGTACTTC

j_call: TRBJ1-2
d_call: TRBD1
v_call: TRBV30
clone_size: -
cdr3_aa: CAWSAGQFDYGYTF
cdr3_nt: TGTGCCTGGAGTGCGGGACAGTTCGACTATGGCTACACCTTC

j_call: TRBJ2-5
d_call: TRBD1
v_call: TRBV18
clone_size: -
cdr3_aa: CASSPMTGSVETQYF
cdr3_nt: TGTGCCAGCTCACCAATGACAGGGTCAGTGGAGACCCAGTACTTC

j_call: TRBJ1-5
d_call: -
v_call: TRBV2
clone_size: -
cdr3_aa: CASSSQGWQPQHF
cdr3_nt: TGTGCCAGCAGTAGCCAGGGGTGGCAGCCCCAGCATTTT

j_call: TRBJ2-3
d_call: TRBD2
v_call: TRBV27
clone_size: -
cdr3_aa: CASSSAGGHPSTDTQYF
cdr3_nt: TGTGCCAGCAGTTCAGCGGGAGGCCATCCTAGCACAGATACGCAGTATTTT

j_call: TRBJ2-4
d_call: -
v_call: TRBV5-8
clone_size: -
cdr3_aa: CASSPGVWAKNIQYF
cdr3_nt: TGTGCCAGCAGCCCAGGGGTCTGGGCCAAAAACATTCAGTACTTC

j_call: TRBJ2-1
d_call: TRBD2
v_call: TRBV5-1
clone_size: -
cdr3_aa: CASSRRGTSVGNEQFF
cdr3_nt: TGCGCCAGCAGCCGCAGGGGGACTAGCGTGGGGAATGAGCAGTTCTTC

j_call: TRBJ2-7
d_call: -
v_call: TRBV24-1
clone_size: -
cdr3_aa: CATSEPGTVGQYF
cdr3_nt: TGTGCCACCAGTGAGCCCGGGACTGTCGGGCAGTACTTC

j_call: TRBJ2-7
d_call: -
v_call: TRBV25-1
clone_size: -
cdr3_aa: CASLGGRGYEQYF
cdr3_nt: TGTGCCAGCCTCGGGGGGCGAGGCTACGAGCAGTACTTC

j_call: TRBJ1-2
d_call: TRBD1
v_call: TRBV5-4
clone_size: -
cdr3_aa: CASSPRTGVDYGYTF
cdr3_nt: TGTGCCAGCAGCCCGCGGACAGGGGTAGACTATGGCTACACCTTC

j_call: TRBJ2-7
d_call: TRBD1
v_call: TRBV27
clone_size: -
cdr3_aa: CASSRTGTYEQYF
cdr3_nt: TGTGCCAGCAGTAGGACAGGAACTTACGAGCAGTACTTC

j_call: TRBJ1-5
d_call: -
v_call: TRBV18
clone_size: -
cdr3_aa: CASSPLSRTTNQPQHF
cdr3_nt: TGTGCCAGCTCACCACTTTCACGCACAACGAATCAGCCCCAGCATTTT

j_call: TRBJ2-1
d_call: -
v_call: TRBV12-5
clone_size: -
cdr3_aa: CASGLAQTGLAHSSYNEQFF
cdr3_nt: TGTGCTAGTGGTTTGGCCCAAACCGGTCTAGCGCACTCCTCCTACAATGAGCAGTTCTTC

j_call: TRBJ2-2
d_call: -
v_call: TRBV4-1
clone_size: -
cdr3_aa: CASTVTLALGRNGAGELFF
cdr3_nt: TGCGCCAGCACTGTTACACTAGCACTAGGGCGGAATGGGGCCGGGGAGCTGTTTTTT

j_call: TRBJ2-1
d_call: TRBD1
v_call: TRBV18
clone_size: -
cdr3_aa: CASSPQGQNYNEQFF
cdr3_nt: TGTGCCAGCTCACCACAGGGACAGAATTACAATGAGCAGTTCTTC

j_call: TRBJ2-3
d_call: -
v_call: TRBV27
clone_size: few
cdr3_aa: CASSFRQYTDTQYF
cdr3_nt: TGTGCCAGCAGTTTTCGACAGTACACAGATACGCAGTATTTT

j_call: TRBJ1-1
d_call: -
v_call: TRBV28
clone_size: -
cdr3_aa: CGSMAGTNTEAFF
cdr3_nt: TGTGGCAGCATGGCGGGGACGAACACTGAAGCTTTCTTT

j_call: TRBJ2-7
d_call: TRBD1
v_call: TRBV13
clone_size: -
cdr3_aa: CASSLRGLSYEQYF
cdr3_nt: TGTGCCAGCAGCTTAAGGGGGCTCTCCTACGAGCAGTACTTC

j_call: TRBJ2-1
d_call: -
v_call: TRBV6-1
clone_size: -
cdr3_aa: CASSEEPRYNEQFF
cdr3_nt: TGTGCCAGCAGTGAAGAACCGAGGTACAATGAGCAGTTCTTC

j_call: TRBJ2-3
d_call: -
v_call: TRBV27
clone_size: -
cdr3_aa: CASSSIAGTDTQYF
cdr3_nt: TGTGCCAGCAGTTCTATTGCCGGCACAGATACGCAGTATTTT

j_call: TRBJ1-2
d_call: -
v_call: TRBV28
clone_size: -
cdr3_aa: CASSLFRERGYTF
cdr3_nt: TGTGCCAGCAGTTTATTCCGAGAGAGAGGCTACACCTTC

j_call: TRBJ2-7
d_call: -
v_call: TRBV27
clone_size: -
cdr3_aa: CASSFTGPSYEQYF
cdr3_nt: TGTGCCAGCAGTTTCACAGGGCCCTCCTACGAGCAGTACTTC

j_call: TRBJ2-5
d_call: TRBD2
v_call: TRBV11-2
clone_size: -
cdr3_aa: CASSPGLADQETQYF
cdr3_nt: TGTGCCAGCAGCCCAGGACTAGCGGACCAAGAGACCCAGTACTTC

j_call: TRBJ1-6
d_call: -
v_call: TRBV25-1
clone_size: -
cdr3_aa: CASSERGIGSPLHF
cdr3_nt: TGTGCCAGCAGTGAGAGGGGGATAGGTTCACCCCTCCACTTT

j_call: TRBJ2-7
d_call: TRBD2
v_call: TRBV19
clone_size: once
cdr3_aa: CASSPGTSGIYEQYF
cdr3_nt: TGTGCCAGTAGTCCCGGGACTAGCGGGATCTACGAGCAGTACTTC

j_call: TRBJ1-5
d_call: -
v_call: TRBV15
clone_size: -
cdr3_aa: CATSPRRVNQPQHF
cdr3_nt: TGTGCCACCAGCCCCCGCAGGGTAAATCAGCCCCAGCATTTT

j_call: TRBJ2-7
d_call: TRBD1
v_call: TRBV5-6
clone_size: -
cdr3_aa: CASSLDGTGLYEQYF
cdr3_nt: TGTGCCAGCAGCTTGGACGGGACAGGTCTCTACGAGCAGTACTTC

j_call: TRBJ2-3
d_call: -
v_call: TRBV28
clone_size: -
cdr3_aa: CASRRRSSTDTQYF
cdr3_nt: TGTGCCAGCAGGCGTAGATCTAGCACAGATACGCAGTATTTT

j_call: TRBJ1-2
d_call: TRBD1
v_call: TRBV23-1
clone_size: -
cdr3_aa: CASSDIEGQVVRYGYTF
cdr3_nt: TGCGCCAGCAGCGACATAGAGGGACAGGTCGTTCGCTATGGCTACACCTTC

j_call: TRBJ2-1
d_call: TRBD2
v_call: TRBV6-6
clone_size: -
cdr3_aa: CASLLAPYNEQFF
cdr3_nt: TGTGCCAGCTTACTAGCGCCATACAATGAGCAGTTCTTC